This T cell receptor (beta chain) was observed in a study of shared T cell receptors in the human thymus. Measured with immunoSEQ multiplex PCR; TCRdb has only the in-frame clones, and not every one. The sample shows about 380,000 clones, 95% of them seen only once. Trimming shortened V by 6 bases and J by 6 bases, and 9 bases separated the two germline ends. From germline, CDR1 is DFQATT and CDR2 SNEGSKA (reference sequence). The CDR3 is 10 residues long. Sequenced input: thymocytes. The gene calls are TRBV20-1 and TRBJ2-7, with unresolved D. This sequence was found in a human donor. CDR3 in DNA: TGCAGTGCCCGGCGACGCGAGCAGTACTTC. Translated: CSARRREQYF.